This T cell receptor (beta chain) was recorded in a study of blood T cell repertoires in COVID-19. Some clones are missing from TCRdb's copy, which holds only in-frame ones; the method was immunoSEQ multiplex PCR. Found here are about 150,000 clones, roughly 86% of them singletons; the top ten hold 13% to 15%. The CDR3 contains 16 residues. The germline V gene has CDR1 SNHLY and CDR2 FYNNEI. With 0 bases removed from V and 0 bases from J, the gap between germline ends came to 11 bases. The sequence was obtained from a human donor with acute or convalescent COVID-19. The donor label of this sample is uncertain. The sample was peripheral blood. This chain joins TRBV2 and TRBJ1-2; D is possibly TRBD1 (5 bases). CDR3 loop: CASSEALDRANYGYTF. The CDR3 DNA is TGTGCCAGCAGTGAAGCCCTCGACAGAGCTAACTATGGCTACACCTTC.